The rows below give T cell receptor beta chains drawn from one sample of a study of blood T cells in healthy people across ages. TCRdb reanalysed the 5' RACE reads using MiXCR and keeps one entry per CDR3 protein. The data show hundreds of thousands of distinct CDR3 sequences, with approximately 40% seen just once and 25% to 35% held by the top ten. The sequenced sample was blood. The receptors were gathered from a man older than 75 in good health. Both conserved end residues are part of each CDR3. D genes are given only for firm matches.

D gene	V gene	J gene	CDR3 protein
TRBD1	TRBV25-1	TRBJ1-4	CASSGDRGATNEKLFF
TRBD2	TRBV7-2	TRBJ2-3	CASSLPLAGGTDTQYF
NA	TRBV9	TRBJ2-1	CASSVSGGTASYNEQFF
NA	TRBV25-1	TRBJ2-5	CASSNAGAGETQYF
NA	TRBV7-9	TRBJ1-1	CASSYSTTGTEAFF
TRBD2	TRBV7-2	TRBJ2-7	CASSTGTSGMSSYEQYF
TRBD2	TRBV5-1	TRBJ2-1	CASSLDSGGDEQFF
TRBD2	TRBV20-1	TRBJ2-1	CSASGESGRDYYNEQFF
NA	TRBV5-1	TRBJ2-1	CASSLVRGVSYNEQFF
NA	TRBV12-3/TRBV12-4	TRBJ2-3	CASSSPPGQRTDTQYF
NA	TRBV7-2	TRBJ2-2	CASSSRLGTLTGELFF
NA	TRBV6-2/TRBV6-3	TRBJ2-7	CASSNGVEQYF
NA	TRBV11-3	TRBJ2-1	CASTLGAGNNEQFF
NA	TRBV5-6	TRBJ2-1	CASSAWNEQFF
NA	TRBV6-2/TRBV6-3	NA	CASSYSERRPCEQYF
TRBD2	TRBV5-1	TRBJ2-1	CASSPGLAGGHDEQFF
NA	TRBV7-9	TRBJ2-5	CASSLGEVLETQYF
NA	TRBV18	TRBJ2-3	CASSPDSADTQYF
NA	TRBV27	TRBJ2-1	CASRGPGGLYNEQFF
NA	TRBV7-9	TRBJ1-6	CASSLATGSPLHF
TRBD2	TRBV6-1	TRBJ2-5	CASSRGLRGGFYETQYF
NA	TRBV4-1	TRBJ2-3	CASSQDRGFVGTDTQYF
NA	TRBV7-9	TRBJ1-1	CASLARSNTEAFF
TRBD1	TRBV6-6	TRBJ1-2	CASSGTGNNYGYTF
TRBD1	TRBV13	TRBJ2-3	CASSSGQGRADTQYF
NA	TRBV9	TRBJ1-1	CASSNRNTEAFF
TRBD2	TRBV29-1	TRBJ2-7	CSVRGLADGEQYF
NA	TRBV15	TRBJ1-2	CATSPGVDYGYTF
TRBD1	TRBV27	TRBJ1-6	CASTHRMWGQDNSPLHF
TRBD1	TRBV2	TRBJ2-4	CASTPRDRDDHIQYF
NA	TRBV20-1	TRBJ2-7	CSARGAGTNSYEQYF
NA	TRBV20-1	TRBJ2-2	CSARVLQGIDTGELFF
TRBD1	TRBV25-1	TRBJ2-3	CASSANRQGVSTDTQYF
TRBD2	TRBV28	TRBJ2-3	CASSLRGLAAYTDTQYF
TRBD2	TRBV29-1	TRBJ2-5	CSVAPGGVGETQYF
TRBD2	TRBV7-2	TRBJ2-7	CASSPRDYSYEQYF
NA	TRBV25-1	TRBJ1-1	CASSDHRANTEAFF
NA	TRBV29-1	NA	CSVGGKGREQYF